The source of this T cell receptor (beta chain) is a study of T cell responses to AZD1222 COVID-19 vaccine. A note on this clone: Its cognate antigen is unknown.

Study-wide points: No repertoire was sampled before or during the peak T cell response, only after it. Rises in breadth and depth of Spike-specific TCRs came after two AZD1222 doses. In a largely white British group with more females than males, clonal diversity was possibly underestimated.

Data came from immunoSEQ multiplex PCR; TCRdb stores just in-frame clones and leaves some out. The sample includes 70,000 or so clones, around four fifths seen only once; the top ten take around 27%. Samples with a second dose at about 4 or about 12 weeks were pooled together. With V trimmed by 6 bases and J by 6 bases, 9 bases remained unmatched. The germline gives CDR1 LNHDA, CDR2 SQIVND (reference sequence). The CDR3 has 14 amino acids. The receptor was isolated from an adult who received the AZD1222 COVID-19 vaccine. The sample was peripheral blood, taken 28 days after the second AZD1222 dose. The rearrangement joins TRBV19 to TRBJ2-3; 7 nucleotides agree with TRBD1. The CDR3 nucleotides read TGTGCCAGTAGAGATGGACAGGTCTTGGATACGCAGTATTTT. It specifies CASRDGQVLDTQYF.